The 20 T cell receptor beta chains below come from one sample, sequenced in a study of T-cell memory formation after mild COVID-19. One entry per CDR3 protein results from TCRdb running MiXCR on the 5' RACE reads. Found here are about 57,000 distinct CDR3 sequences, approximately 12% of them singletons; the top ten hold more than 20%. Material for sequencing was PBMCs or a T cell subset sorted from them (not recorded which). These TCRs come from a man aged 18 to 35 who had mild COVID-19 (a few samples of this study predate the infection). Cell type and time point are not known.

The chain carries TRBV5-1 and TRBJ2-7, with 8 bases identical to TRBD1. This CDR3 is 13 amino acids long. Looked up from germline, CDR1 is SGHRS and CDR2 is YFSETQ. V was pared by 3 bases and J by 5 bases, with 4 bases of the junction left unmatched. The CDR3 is CASSSGQGHEQYF. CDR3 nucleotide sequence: TGCGCCAGCAGCTCTGGACAGGGCCACGAGCAGTACTTC.

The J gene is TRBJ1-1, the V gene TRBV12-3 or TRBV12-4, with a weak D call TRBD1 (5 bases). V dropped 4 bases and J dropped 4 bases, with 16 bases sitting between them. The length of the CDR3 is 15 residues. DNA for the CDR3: TGTGCCAGCAGTTCCCTGGTTGGGGGGTCCACTGAAGCTTTCTTT. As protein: CASSSLVGGSTEAFF.

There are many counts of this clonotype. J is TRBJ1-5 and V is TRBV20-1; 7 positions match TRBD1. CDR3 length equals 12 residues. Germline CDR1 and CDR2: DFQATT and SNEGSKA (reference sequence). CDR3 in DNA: TGCAGCTTCGGGACAGAGAATCAGCCCCAGCATTTT. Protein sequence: CSFGTENQPQHF.

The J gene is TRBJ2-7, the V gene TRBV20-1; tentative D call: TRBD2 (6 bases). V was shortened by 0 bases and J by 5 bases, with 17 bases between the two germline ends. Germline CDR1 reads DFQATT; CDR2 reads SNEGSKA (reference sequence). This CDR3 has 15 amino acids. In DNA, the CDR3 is TGCAGTGCTAGAGATGGCCTGGGGGGAAGCCACGAGCAGTACTTC. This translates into CSARDGLGGSHEQYF.

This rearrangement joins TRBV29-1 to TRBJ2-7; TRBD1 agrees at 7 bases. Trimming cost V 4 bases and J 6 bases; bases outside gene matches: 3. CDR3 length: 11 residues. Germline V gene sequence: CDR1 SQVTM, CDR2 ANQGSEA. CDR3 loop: CSVATGAEQYF. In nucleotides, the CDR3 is TGCAGCGTTGCCACAGGGGCCGAGCAGTACTTC.

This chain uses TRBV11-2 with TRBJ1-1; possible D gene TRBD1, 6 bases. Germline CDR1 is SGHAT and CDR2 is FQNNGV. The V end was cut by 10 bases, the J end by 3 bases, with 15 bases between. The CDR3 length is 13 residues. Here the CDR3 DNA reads TGTGCCACGAGGGGGTGGGAGGACACTGAAGCTTTCTTT. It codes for CATRGWEDTEAFF.

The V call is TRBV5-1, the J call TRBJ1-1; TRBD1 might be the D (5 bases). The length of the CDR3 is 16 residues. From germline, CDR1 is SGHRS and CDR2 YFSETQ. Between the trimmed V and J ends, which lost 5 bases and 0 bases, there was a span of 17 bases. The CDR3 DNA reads TGCGCCAGCAGTCGGGGCACAGGAGAAATGAACACTGAAGCTTTCTTT. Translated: CASSRGTGEMNTEAFF.

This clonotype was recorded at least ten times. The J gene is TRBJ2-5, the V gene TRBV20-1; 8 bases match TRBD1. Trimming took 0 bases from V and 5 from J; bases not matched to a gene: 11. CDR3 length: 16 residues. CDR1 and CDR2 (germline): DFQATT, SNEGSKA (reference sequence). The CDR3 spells CSARDLGQGAWETQYF. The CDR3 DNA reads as TGCAGTGCTAGAGATCTGGGGCAGGGGGCTTGGGAGACCCAGTACTTC.

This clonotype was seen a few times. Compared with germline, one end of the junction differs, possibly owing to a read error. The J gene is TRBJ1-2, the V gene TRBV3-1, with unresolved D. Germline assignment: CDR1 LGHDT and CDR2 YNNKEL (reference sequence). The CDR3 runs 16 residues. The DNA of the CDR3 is TGTGCCAGCAGCCAAGATCCCCCGGGTGCAGGTCGAGCCACCGCCTTC. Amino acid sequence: CASSQDPPGAGRATAF.

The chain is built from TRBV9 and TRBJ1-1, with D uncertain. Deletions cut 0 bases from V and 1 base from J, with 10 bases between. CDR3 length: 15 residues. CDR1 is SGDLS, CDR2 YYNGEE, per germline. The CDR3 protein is CASSVDLGGNTEAFF. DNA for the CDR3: TGTGCCAGCAGCGTAGATCTGGGCGGGAACACTGAAGCTTTCTTT. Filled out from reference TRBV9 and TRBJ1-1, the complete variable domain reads DSGVTQTPKHLITATGQRVTLRCSPRSGDLSVYWYQQSLDQGLQFLIQYYNGEERAKGNILERFSAQQFPDLHSELNLSSLELGDSALYFCASSVDLGGNTEAFFGQGTRLTVV.

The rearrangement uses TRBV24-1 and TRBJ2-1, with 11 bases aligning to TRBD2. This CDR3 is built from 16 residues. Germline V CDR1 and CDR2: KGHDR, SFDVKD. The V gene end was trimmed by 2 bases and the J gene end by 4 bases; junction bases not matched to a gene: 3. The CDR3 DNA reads TGTGCCACCAGTGATTCCGGGACTAGCGGATACAATGAGCAGTTCTTC. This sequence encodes CATSDSGTSGYNEQFF.

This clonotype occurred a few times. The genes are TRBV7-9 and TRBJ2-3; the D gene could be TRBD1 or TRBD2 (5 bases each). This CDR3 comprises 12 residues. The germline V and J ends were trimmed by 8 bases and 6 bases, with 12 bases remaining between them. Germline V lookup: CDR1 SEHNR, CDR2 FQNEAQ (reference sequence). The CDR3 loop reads CASDRDADTQYF. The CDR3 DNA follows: TGTGCCAGCGACCGGGACGCCGATACGCAGTATTTT.

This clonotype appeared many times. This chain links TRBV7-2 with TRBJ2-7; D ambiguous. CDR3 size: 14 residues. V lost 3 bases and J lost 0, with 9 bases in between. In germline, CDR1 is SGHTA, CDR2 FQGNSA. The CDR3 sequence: CASSFRISSYEQYF. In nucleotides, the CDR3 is TGTGCCAGCAGCTTCCGGATCAGCTCCTACGAGCAGTACTTC.

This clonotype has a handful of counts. CDR3 sequence: CSAPTADTQYF. The CDR3 nucleotides read TGCAGTGCCCCCACGGCAGATACGCAGTATTTT. This chain links TRBV20-1 with TRBJ2-3; D uncertain. V lost 6 bases, J lost 4 bases, and 8 bases lay in between. Germline-derived CDR1 and CDR2 are DFQATT and SNEGSKA (reference sequence). The CDR3 length is 11 residues.

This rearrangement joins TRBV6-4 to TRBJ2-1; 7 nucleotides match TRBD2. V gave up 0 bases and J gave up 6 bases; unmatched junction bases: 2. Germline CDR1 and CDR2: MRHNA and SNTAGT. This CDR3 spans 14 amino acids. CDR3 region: CASSDSGGSNEQFF. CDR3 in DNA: TGTGCCAGCAGTGACTCCGGGGGGAGCAATGAGCAGTTCTTC.

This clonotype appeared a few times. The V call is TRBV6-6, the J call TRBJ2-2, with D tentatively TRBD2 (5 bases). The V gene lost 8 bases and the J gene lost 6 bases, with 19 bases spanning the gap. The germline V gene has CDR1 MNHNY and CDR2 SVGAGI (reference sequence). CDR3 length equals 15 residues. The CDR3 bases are TGTGCCAGCCTTTTTCGGGGTACCTCCGCCGGGGAGCTGTTTTTT. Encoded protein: CASLFRGTSAGELFF.

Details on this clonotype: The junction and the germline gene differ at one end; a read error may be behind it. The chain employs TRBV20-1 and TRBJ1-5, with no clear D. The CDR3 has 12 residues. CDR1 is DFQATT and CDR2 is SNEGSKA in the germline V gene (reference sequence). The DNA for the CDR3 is TGCAGTGATAGAGATGGGCATCAGCCCCAGCATTTT. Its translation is CSDRDGHQPQHF.

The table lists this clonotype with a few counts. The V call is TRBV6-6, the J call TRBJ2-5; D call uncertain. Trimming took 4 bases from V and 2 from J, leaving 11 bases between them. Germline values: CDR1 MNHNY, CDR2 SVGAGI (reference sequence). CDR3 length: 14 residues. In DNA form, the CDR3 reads TGTGCCAGCAGTTCCTTTACTACACAAGAGACCCAGTACTTC. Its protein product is CASSSFTTQETQYF.

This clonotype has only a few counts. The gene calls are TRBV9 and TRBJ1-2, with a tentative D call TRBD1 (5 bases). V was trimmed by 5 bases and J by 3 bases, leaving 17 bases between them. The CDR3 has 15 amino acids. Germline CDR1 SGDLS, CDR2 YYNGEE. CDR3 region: CASSPRTTEYYGYTF. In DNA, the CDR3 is TGTGCCAGCAGTCCCCGGACGACAGAATACTATGGCTACACCTTC.

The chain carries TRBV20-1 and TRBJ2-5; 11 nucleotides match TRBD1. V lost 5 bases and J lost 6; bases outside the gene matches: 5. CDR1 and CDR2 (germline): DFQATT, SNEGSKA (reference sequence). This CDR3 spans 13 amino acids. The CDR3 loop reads CSAGQGARQTQYF. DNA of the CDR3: TGCAGTGCTGGACAGGGGGCTAGGCAGACCCAGTACTTC.